One sample yielded the 7 T cell receptor beta chains listed below, sequenced in a study of T cell clones after liver transplantation. Sequenced by immunoSEQ multiplex PCR; TCRdb stores in-frame clones only, minus some. Found here are about 100,000 clones, around four fifths of them singletons; the top ten hold about 1%. The sequences come from CD4+ T cells from blood, collected before liver transplant. These receptors came from a human donor who received a liver transplant.

This clone was seen a handful of times. The rearrangement uses TRBV7-8 and TRBJ1-1; 10 bases agree with TRBD1. This CDR3 is 13 amino acids long. The germline V gene encodes CDR1 SGHVS and CDR2 FQNEAQ. J gave up 10 bases and V 1 base, and 3 bases lay outside the gene matches. The CDR3 sequence is CASSLGTGGRAFF. In DNA form, the CDR3 reads TGTGCCAGCAGCTTAGGGACAGGGGGTCGAGCTTTCTTT.

The chain links TRBV11-1 to TRBJ2-2; perhaps TRBD2 as D (5 bases). Trimming stripped 2 bases from V and 3 bases from J, with 13 bases between. CDR1 SGHAT and CDR2 FQDESV come from the germline V gene (reference sequence). This CDR3 has 16 amino acids. The CDR3 nucleotides read TGTGCCAGCAGCTTAATTGGTTCGGGGTACACCGGGGAGCTGTTTTTT. It yields the protein CASSLIGSGYTGELFF.

This clone turned up a few times. The chain carries TRBV2 and TRBJ1-6; 8 nucleotides agree with TRBD1. The CDR3 has 14 amino acids. The germline gives CDR1 SNHLY, CDR2 FYNNEI. The junction had 12 bases not matched to a gene; V was cut back by 10 bases and J by 10 bases. The CDR3 coding sequence is TGTGCCATCCAGGGGGCCCGAGTTAAATCACCCCTCCACTTT. It codes for CAIQGARVKSPLHF. Using reference TRBV2 and TRBJ1-6 for the parts outside the CDR3, the full variable domain is EPEVTQTPSHQVTQMGQEVILRCVPISNHLYFYWYRQILGQKVEFLVSFYNNEISEKSEIFDDQFSVERPDGSNFTLKIRSTKLEDSAMYFCAIQGARVKSPLHFGNGTRLTVT.

The gene calls are TRBV18 and TRBJ1-5; TRBD1 matches 7 bases. Trimming removed 3 bases from V and 2 bases from J; junction bases left unmatched: 7. CDR1 and CDR2 from the germline V gene are KGHSH and LQKENI. The CDR3 is made up of 16 amino acids. CDR3 loop: CASSPDRAGGNQPQHF. The CDR3 region has the DNA TGTGCCAGCTCACCCGACAGGGCCGGGGGCAATCAGCCCCAGCATTTT.

This clone was seen a few times. The V gene is TRBV5-1, the J gene TRBJ2-5, with D maybe TRBD2 (7 bases). This CDR3 is 16 amino acids long. V dropped 2 bases and J dropped 4 bases, with 18 bases sitting between them. CDR1 and CDR2 (germline): SGHRS, YFSETQ. The CDR3 sequence: CASSLSTQGGGETQYF. CDR3 coding DNA: TGCGCCAGCAGCTTAAGCACGCAGGGAGGGGGAGAGACCCAGTACTTC.

The genes are TRBV29-1 and TRBJ2-3; TRBD2 agrees at 8 bases. CDR1 and CDR2 from the germline V gene are SQVTM and ANQGSEA. The CDR3 extends over 15 amino acids. Trimming took 4 bases from V and 2 from J; bases not matched to a gene: 8. CDR3 region: CSVAGAGGYTDTQYF. As DNA, the CDR3 is TGCAGCGTTGCAGGTGCGGGGGGCTACACAGATACGCAGTATTTT.

This clone turned up a few times. The rearrangement joins TRBV5-4 to TRBJ1-1; TRBD1 matches at 9 bases. V lost 3 bases, J lost 0 bases, and 3 bases stayed unmatched. The germline gives CDR1 SGHNT, CDR2 YYREEE (reference sequence). The CDR3 length is 15 residues. The CDR3 nucleotides are TGTGCCAGCAGCTCGGGACAGGGAGTGAACACTGAAGCTTTCTTT. Amino acids: CASSSGQGVNTEAFF.